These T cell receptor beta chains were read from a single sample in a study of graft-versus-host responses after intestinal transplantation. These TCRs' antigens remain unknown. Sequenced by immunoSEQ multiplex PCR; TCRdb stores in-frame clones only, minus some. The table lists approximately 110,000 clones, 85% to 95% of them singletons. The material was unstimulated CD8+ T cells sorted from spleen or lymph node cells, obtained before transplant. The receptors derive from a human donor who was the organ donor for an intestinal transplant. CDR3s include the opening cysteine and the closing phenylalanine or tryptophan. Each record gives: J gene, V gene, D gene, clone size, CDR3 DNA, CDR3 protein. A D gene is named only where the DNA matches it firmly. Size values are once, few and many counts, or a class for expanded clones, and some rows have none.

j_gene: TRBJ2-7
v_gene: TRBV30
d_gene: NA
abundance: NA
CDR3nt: TGTGCCTGGGGCTCCTACGAGCAGTACTTC
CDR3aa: CAWGSYEQYF

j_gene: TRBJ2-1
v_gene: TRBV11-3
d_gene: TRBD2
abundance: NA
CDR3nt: TGTGCCAGCAGCCACCCAACTAGCGGGAGGACGGGGAATGAGCAGTTCTTC
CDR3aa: CASSHPTSGRTGNEQFF

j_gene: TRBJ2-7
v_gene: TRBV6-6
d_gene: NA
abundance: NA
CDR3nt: TGTGCCAGCAGCCCCAGGGAGAACTACGAGCAGTACTTC
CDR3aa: CASSPRENYEQYF

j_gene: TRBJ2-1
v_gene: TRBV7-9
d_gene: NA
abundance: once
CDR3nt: TGTGCCAGCAGCCCTACCCGGGACCTTGACAATGAGCAGTTCTTC
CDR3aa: CASSPTRDLDNEQFF

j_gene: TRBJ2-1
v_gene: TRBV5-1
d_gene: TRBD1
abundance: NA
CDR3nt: TGCGCCAGCAGCTCGACAGGGGGATACAATGAGCAGTTCTTC
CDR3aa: CASSSTGGYNEQFF

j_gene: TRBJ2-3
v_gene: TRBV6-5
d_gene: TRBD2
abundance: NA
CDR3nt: TGTGCCAGCAGTTCTAGCGGGGCCAGCACAGATACGCAGTATTTT
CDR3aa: CASSSSGASTDTQYF

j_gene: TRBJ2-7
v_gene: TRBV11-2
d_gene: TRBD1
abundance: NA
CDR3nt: TGTGCCAGCAGCTTAGGGGGACAGTACGAGCAGTACTTC
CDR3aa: CASSLGGQYEQYF

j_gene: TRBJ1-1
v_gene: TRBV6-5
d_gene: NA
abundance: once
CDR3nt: TGTGCCAGCAGTTACGAGGGGGACACTGAAGCTTTCTTT
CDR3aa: CASSYEGDTEAFF

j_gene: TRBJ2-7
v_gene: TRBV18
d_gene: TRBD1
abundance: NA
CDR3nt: TGTGCCAGCTCACCAAATTGGGAGTTGGAAGGACAGGGGACCCCCTACGAGCAGTACTTC
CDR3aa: CASSPNWELEGQGTPYEQYF

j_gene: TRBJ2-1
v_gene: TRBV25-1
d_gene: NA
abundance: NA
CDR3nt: TGTGCCAGCAGTGATTGGGGAATCGTGGAGCAGTTCTTC
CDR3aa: CASSDWGIVEQFF

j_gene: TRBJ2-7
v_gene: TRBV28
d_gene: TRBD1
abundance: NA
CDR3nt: TGTGCCAGCAGTCCCGGACAGGGTTTCTACGAGCAGTACTTC
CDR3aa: CASSPGQGFYEQYF

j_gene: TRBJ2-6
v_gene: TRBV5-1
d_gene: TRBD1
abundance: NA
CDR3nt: TGCGCCAGCAGCTTGGCCCAGGCCAGGGGGTCTGGGGCCAACGTCCTGACTTTC
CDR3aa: CASSLAQARGSGANVLTF

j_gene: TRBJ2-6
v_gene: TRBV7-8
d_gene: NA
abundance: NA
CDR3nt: TGTGCCAGCAGCTTATTCGGCCTTTTCTCTGGGGCCAACGTCCTGACTTTC
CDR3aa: CASSLFGLFSGANVLTF

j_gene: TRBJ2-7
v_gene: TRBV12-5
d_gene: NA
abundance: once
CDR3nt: TGTGCTAGTTCGGGGGTCGGGGGTGGCTACGAGCAGTACTTC
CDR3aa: CASSGVGGGYEQYF

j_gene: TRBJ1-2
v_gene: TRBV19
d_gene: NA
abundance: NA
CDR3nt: TGTGCCAGTAGTATGACCAACTATGGCTACACCTTC
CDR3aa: CASSMTNYGYTF

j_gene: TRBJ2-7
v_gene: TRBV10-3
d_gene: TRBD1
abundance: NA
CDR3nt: TGTGCCACCTCAGGGGGCGACGAGCAGTACTTC
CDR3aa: CATSGGDEQYF

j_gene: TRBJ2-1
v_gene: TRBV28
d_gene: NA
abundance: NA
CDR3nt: TGTGCCAGCAGTTTATTCGGGGGCTCCTACAATGAGCAGTTCTTC
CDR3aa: CASSLFGGSYNEQFF

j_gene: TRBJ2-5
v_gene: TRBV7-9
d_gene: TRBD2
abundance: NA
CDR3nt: TGTGCCAGCAGCATGGGAGGGGCCGAAGAGACCCAGTACTTC
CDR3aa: CASSMGGAEETQYF

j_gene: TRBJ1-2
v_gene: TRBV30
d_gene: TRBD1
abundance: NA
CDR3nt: TGTGCCTGGTCCTATGCGGGACAGGCGCGGAGCTACACCTTC
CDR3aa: CAWSYAGQARSYTF

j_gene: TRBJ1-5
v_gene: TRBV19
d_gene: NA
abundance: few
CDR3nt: TGTGCCAGTAGTTACCCGACAGGACCCAATCAGCCCCAGCATTTT
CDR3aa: CASSYPTGPNQPQHF

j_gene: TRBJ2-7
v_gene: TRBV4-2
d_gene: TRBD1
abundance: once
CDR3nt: TGTGCCAGCAGCCAACCTGGGACAGGGGATCCCTACGAGCAGTACTTC
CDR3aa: CASSQPGTGDPYEQYF

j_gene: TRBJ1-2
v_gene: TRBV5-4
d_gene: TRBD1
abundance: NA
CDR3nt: TGTGCCAGCAGTTGGCCGGGACAGAAAACTGGCTACACCTTC
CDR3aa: CASSWPGQKTGYTF

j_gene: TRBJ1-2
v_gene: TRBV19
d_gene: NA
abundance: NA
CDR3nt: TGTGCCAGTAGTATATCAGAGAACTATGGCTACACCTTC
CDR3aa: CASSISENYGYTF

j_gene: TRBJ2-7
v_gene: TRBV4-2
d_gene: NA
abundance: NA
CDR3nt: TGTGCCAGCAGCTGGGGTCTGGACGAGCAGTACTTC
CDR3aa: CASSWGLDEQYF